The 4 T cell receptor beta chains reported below all come from one sample, sequenced in a study of T cells after yellow fever vaccination. TCRdb used MiXCR to reprocess the 5' RACE reads, holding one entry per CDR3 protein. The profile covers approximately 300,000 distinct CDR3 sequences, with about 10% appearing a single time and about 3.3% taken by the ten largest. Sample: CD4+ T cells sorted from PBMCs, taken 45 days after the yellow fever booster vaccination. The receptors derive from a young man who received the YFV17D yellow fever vaccine.

The rearrangement links TRBV6-5 to TRBJ1-1; TRBD1 is a possible D gene (6 bases). Germline lookup yields CDR1 MNHEY and CDR2 SVGAGI. With 8 bases removed from V and 1 base from J, the gap between germline ends came to 17 bases. The CDR3 sequence is 15 residues long. The CDR3 region is CASFKQGRGNTEAFF. CDR3 in DNA: TGTGCCAGCTTCAAACAGGGACGTGGGAACACTGAAGCTTTCTTT.

The rearrangement uses TRBV7-2 and TRBJ1-2; tentative D call: TRBD1 (6 bases). Trimming left V 1 base short and J 4 bases short, with 16 bases between. This CDR3 comprises 16 residues. The germline V gene encodes CDR1 SGHTA and CDR2 FQGNSA. The CDR3 loop reads CASSLGGGASPYGYTF. Written as DNA, the CDR3 is TGTGCCAGCAGCTTAGGTGGGGGGGCCTCTCCCTATGGCTACACCTTC. The full variable domain, in which reference TRBV7-2 and TRBJ1-2 provide the parts outside the CDR3, is GAGVSQSPSNKVTEKGKDVELRCDPISGHTALYWYRQSLGQGLEFLIYFQGNSAPDKSGLPSDRFSAERTGGSVSTLTIQRTQQEDSAVYLCASSLGGGASPYGYTFGSGTRLTVV.

This clonotype was found a few times. CDR3 nucleotide sequence: TGCAGTGCTAGATTCGGACTAGCGGGGGGCCACTCCTACAATGAGCAGTTCTTC. Translation gives CSARFGLAGGHSYNEQFF. This rearrangement joins TRBV20-1 to TRBJ2-1, with TRBD2 matching over 14 bases. The CDR3 is 18 residues long. The V gene end was trimmed by 2 bases and the J gene end by 0 bases; junction bases not matched to a gene: 6. Germline CDR1 is DFQATT and CDR2 is SNEGSKA (reference sequence).

This clonotype was seen only a few times. The chain joins TRBV4-1 to TRBJ1-1; D not resolved. V was cut by 4 bases and J by 1 base, with 16 bases left in between. CDR3 length: 16 amino acids. Germline values: CDR1 MGHRA, CDR2 YSYEKL. In DNA form, the CDR3 reads TGCGCCAGCAGCCCCGGGCCCCGGGGAAGGAACACTGAAGCTTTCTTT. Its translation is CASSPGPRGRNTEAFF.